Listed here are 19 T cell receptor beta chains from one sample, sequenced in a study of shared clonotypes between healthy human individuals. Only in-frame clones appear in the TCRdb table, and some are missing; sequencing was by immunoSEQ multiplex PCR. The sample includes more than 2 million clones, 95% of them seen just once. The specimen sequenced was naive CD4+ T cells sorted from blood. Described subset: CD45RA+ positively selected. These TCRs come from a man in his late teens or twenties in good health.

The chain links TRBV7-2 to TRBJ2-6; D gene ambiguous. V was clipped by 2 bases and J by 0 bases, with 8 bases between them. This CDR3 comprises 16 residues. Germline lookup yields CDR1 SGHTA and CDR2 FQGNSA. CDR3 in amino acids: CASSLIPSSGANVLTF. Here the CDR3 DNA reads TGTGCCAGCAGCTTAATCCCCAGCTCTGGGGCCAACGTCCTGACTTTC. The complete variable domain, with remaining parts taken from reference TRBV7-2 and TRBJ2-6, reads GAGVSQSPSNKVTEKGKDVELRCDPISGHTALYWYRQSLGQGLEFLIYFQGNSAPDKSGLPSDRFSAERTGGSVSTLTIQRTQQEDSAVYLCASSLIPSSGANVLTFGAGSRLTVL.

The gene calls are TRBV30 and TRBJ2-3, with 13 bases fitting TRBD2. In germline, CDR1 is GTSNPN, CDR2 SVGIG (reference sequence). V lost 0 bases and J lost 6; bases outside the gene matches: 9. This CDR3 is built from 17 residues. CDR3 in DNA: TGTGCCTGGAGTGTAGCCTGGACTAGCGGGGGAGGGGATACGCAGTATTTT. This gives the protein CAWSVAWTSGGGDTQYF.

This chain links TRBV18 with TRBJ2-5; a weak D match, TRBD1 (6 bases). The CDR3 length is 13 residues. V was trimmed by 5 bases and J by 5 bases, leaving 12 bases between them. Germline V gene sequence: CDR1 KGHSH, CDR2 LQKENI. The CDR3 bases are TGTGCCAGCTCATACGGAACAGGGGAGACCCAGTACTTC. Protein product: CASSYGTGETQYF.

CDR3 residues: CASSTPTDSYGYTF. Here the CDR3 DNA reads TGTGCCAGCAGTACCCCGACCGACTCCTATGGCTACACCTTC. The chain recombines TRBV28 with TRBJ1-2, with D unresolved. The V gene lost 5 bases and the J gene lost 4 bases, with 14 bases spanning the gap. The CDR3 is made up of 14 amino acids. Germline V lookup: CDR1 MDHEN, CDR2 SYDVKM.

The V gene is TRBV4-3, the J gene TRBJ2-1; D assignment may be TRBD1 or TRBD2 (5 bases each). This CDR3 region has 15 residues. CDR1 is LGHNA and CDR2 is YSLEER in the germline V gene. V lost 1 base and J lost 7, with 14 bases in between. The CDR3 DNA is TGCGCCAGCAGCCAAGGTTACAGTTGGGGGAATGAGCAGTTCTTC. As protein: CASSQGYSWGNEQFF.

This chain connects TRBV19 to TRBJ2-3, with 7 bases fitting TRBD2. This CDR3 has 16 residues. Germline CDR1 is LNHDA and CDR2 is SQIVND (reference sequence). The V and J ends lost 4 bases and 0 bases, in that order; junction bases with no gene match: 7. The CDR3 here is CASSSGRSTSTDTQYF. CDR3 nucleotide sequence: TGTGCCAGTAGTAGCGGGAGATCAACTAGCACAGATACGCAGTATTTT.

The chain joins TRBV12-1 to TRBJ1-5; TRBD1 is the table's D call and was not checked against the DNA. TRBV12-1 is flagged as a pseudogene. This CDR3 comprises 15 residues. The CDR3 region is CASSVSGGDDQPQHF. The CDR3 DNA follows: TGTGCCAGCAGCGTATCAGGGGGTGACGATCAGCCCCAGCATTTT.

V usage is TRBV7-2 and J usage is TRBJ1-6; perhaps TRBD1 as D (6 bases). The CDR3 is 14 amino acids. V lost 3 bases and J 8 bases, leaving 11 bases between the germline ends. Germline V gene lookup returns CDR1 SGHTA and CDR2 FQGNSA. CDR3 DNA: TGTGCCAGCAGCTTCAGGGGTGGGGATTCACCCCTCCACTTT. Encoded protein: CASSFRGGDSPLHF.

To note about this clone: Other DNA sequences in this sample translate to the same CDR3. The chain employs TRBV5-1 and TRBJ2-7; no reliable D call. Germline V gene data show CDR1 as SGHRS and CDR2 as YFSETQ. The ends were cut back, 4 bases at V and 1 base at J, with 9 bases in the middle. There are 13 residues in the CDR3. Written as DNA, the CDR3 is TGCGCCAGCAGCCCAGGCAAATCCTACGAGCAGTACTTC. Protein sequence: CASSPGKSYEQYF. Looking up the rest from reference TRBV5-1 and TRBJ2-7 gives the full variable domain: KAGVTQTPRYLIKTRGQQVTLSCSPISGHRSVSWYQQTPGQGLQFLFEYFSETQRNKGNFPGRFSGRQFSNSRSEMNVSTLELGDSALYLCASSPGKSYEQYFGPGTRLTVT.

This chain joins TRBV28 and TRBJ1-5; the D is unclear. Between the trimmed V and J ends, which lost 9 bases and 6 bases, there was a span of 18 bases. The CDR3 is made up of 14 amino acids. In germline, CDR1 is MDHEN, CDR2 SYDVKM. The CDR3 here is CASDPLEAGQPQHF. The CDR3 DNA reads as TGTGCCAGTGACCCCCTGGAGGCGGGTCAGCCCCAGCATTTT.

CDR3 in amino acids: CASSPDREYSNQPQHF. The CDR3 DNA follows: TGTGCCAGCAGTCCCGACAGGGAATATAGCAATCAGCCCCAGCATTTT. The chain carries TRBV27 and TRBJ1-5, with 7 positions matching TRBD1. V was clipped by 5 bases and J by 0 bases; unmatched bases: 7. CDR1 is MNHEY and CDR2 is SMNVEV in the germline V gene (reference sequence). This CDR3 comprises 16 residues.

The chain employs TRBV19 and TRBJ2-7; the match to TRBD2 covers 12 bases. J lost 5 bases, V lost 5 bases, and 4 bases had no gene match. This CDR3 spans 14 amino acids. Germline V lookup: CDR1 LNHDA, CDR2 SQIVND (reference sequence). CDR3 in DNA: TGTGCCAGTAGTCAGACTAGCGGGAGACACGAGCAGTACTTC. Protein sequence: CASSQTSGRHEQYF.

This clone occurred once. V is TRBV28 and J is TRBJ2-5; D is unresolved. Trimming stripped 6 bases from V and 5 bases from J, with 13 bases between. Germline CDR1 and CDR2: MDHEN and SYDVKM. This CDR3 region has 13 residues. The CDR3 DNA reads as TGTGCCAGCAGCCCCGCGGATGTGGAGACCCAGTACTTC. Its protein product is CASSPADVETQYF.

The chain combines TRBV6-5 with TRBJ2-1, with 7 bases aligning to TRBD2. V was pared by 6 bases and J by 4 bases, with 3 bases of the junction left unmatched. CDR3 length: 13 residues. Per germline, CDR1 MNHEY and CDR2 SVGAGI. This CDR3 reads CASRRGFYNEQFF. Written as DNA, the CDR3 is TGTGCCAGCAGGCGGGGGTTTTACAATGAGCAGTTCTTC.

This chain connects TRBV5-1 to TRBJ1-3, with 7 bases lining up with TRBD1. Germline V gives CDR1 SGHRS, CDR2 YFSETQ. Unmatched junction bases numbered 7, after V lost 0 bases and J lost 4 bases. CDR3 length: 16 residues. CDR3 in amino acids: CASSLVAGGTGNTIYF. As DNA, the CDR3 is TGCGCCAGCAGCTTGGTCGCAGGGGGAACGGGAAACACCATATATTTT. The full variable domain, rest sourced from reference TRBV5-1 and TRBJ1-3, is KAGVTQTPRYLIKTRGQQVTLSCSPISGHRSVSWYQQTPGQGLQFLFEYFSETQRNKGNFPGRFSGRQFSNSRSEMNVSTLELGDSALYLCASSLVAGGTGNTIYFGEGSWLTVV.

The chain couples TRBV5-1 to TRBJ2-7; TRBD1 matches 8 bases. Germline trimming cut 2 bases from V and 1 base from J; bases unmatched to any gene: 5. This CDR3 has 15 amino acids. Germline CDR1 and CDR2: SGHRS and YFSETQ. DNA for the CDR3: TGCGCCAGCAGCTTTCTCACAGGGGGATCCTACGAGCAGTACTTC. Its protein is CASSFLTGGSYEQYF.

The V gene is TRBV2, the J gene TRBJ2-5; 8 positions agree with TRBD1. The V and J ends lost 2 bases and 0 bases, in that order; junction bases with no gene match: 8. Germline V lookup: CDR1 SNHLY, CDR2 FYNNEI. The length of the CDR3 is 17 residues. The chain's CDR3 is CASSESFPGGYQETQYF. In DNA form, the CDR3 reads TGTGCCAGCAGTGAAAGCTTTCCAGGGGGCTACCAAGAGACCCAGTACTTC.

The chain carries TRBV5-1 and TRBJ1-1, with D possibly matching TRBD1 (5 bases). Trimming removed 4 bases at V and 6 bases at J, with 19 bases between. This CDR3 has 15 amino acids. In germline, CDR1 is SGHRS, CDR2 YFSETQ. The CDR3 region has the DNA TGCGCCAGCAGCCCTCTGACAGATTCGGCCGCTGAAGCTTTCTTT. Translated, it gives CASSPLTDSAAEAFF. Filled out from reference TRBV5-1 and TRBJ1-1, the complete variable domain reads KAGVTQTPRYLIKTRGQQVTLSCSPISGHRSVSWYQQTPGQGLQFLFEYFSETQRNKGNFPGRFSGRQFSNSRSEMNVSTLELGDSALYLCASSPLTDSAAEAFFGQGTRLTVV.

The rearrangement uses TRBV27 and TRBJ2-1, with D perhaps TRBD2 (5 bases). Germline CDR1 MNHEY, CDR2 SMNVEV (reference sequence). Trimming pared 1 base from V and 3 bases from J, leaving 10 bases between. The CDR3 covers 15 residues. CDR3 nucleotide sequence: TGTGCCAGCAGTTTATATCGGGGAAACTACAATGAGCAGTTCTTC. It specifies CASSLYRGNYNEQFF.